The 28 T cell receptor beta chains given below trace back to one sample, sequenced in a study of T cell clonality in common variable immunodeficiency. Method: immunoSEQ multiplex PCR; TCRdb's copy keeps in-frame clones and lacks some. There are about 52,000 clones in the sample, none observed a single time. The sequencing input was peripheral blood mononuclear cells. These receptors were collected from a person between 18 and 70 years old in good health.

Many counts were recorded for this clone. The CDR3 is cut off 3 residues early in the read; its end comes from the germline J gene. This chain joins TRBV5-1 and TRBJ2-5; perhaps TRBD1 as D (5 bases). Trimming removed 4 bases from V and 1 base from J, with 14 bases in between. In germline, CDR1 is SGHRS, CDR2 YFSETQ. The CDR3 has 15 residues. The CDR3 sequence is CASSPARQGQETQYF. The sequenced CDR3 bases are TGCGCCAGCAGCCCGGCCAGGCAGGGCCAAGAGACC.

Ten or more counts support this clone. The sequence runs out 3 residues before the end of the CDR3; the remainder is reconstructed from the germline J gene. The chain combines TRBV6-1 with TRBJ2-5; TRBD2 agrees at 8 bases. The V gene's germline CDR1 is MNHNS and CDR2 SASEGT. V was pared by 4 bases and J by 2 bases, with 6 bases of the junction left unmatched. This CDR3 is built from 15 residues. CDR3 DNA (partial): TGTGCCAGCAGTGCCCCCCAGCGGGAGCAAGAGACC. Protein product: CASSAPQREQET. The whole CDR3 is CASSAPQREQETQYF.

This clone occurred many times. Read data end 3 residues before the CDR3 end; the end is taken from the germline J gene. The rearrangement joins TRBV13 to TRBJ2-3, with TRBD1 matching over 10 bases. Germline lookup yields CDR1 PRHDT and CDR2 FYEKMQ (reference sequence). V dropped 6 bases and J dropped 7; count of bases not matched to a gene: 10. This CDR3 spans 15 amino acids. The CDR3 DNA, read in part, is TGTGCCAGCAGGTTCGGGGGACAGGGGTTTTATACG. It is translated as CASRFGGQGFYT. The CDR3 in its entirety is CASRFGGQGFYTQYF.

Many counts were recorded for this clone. The read terminates 3 residues before the CDR3 end, so the remaining end is supplied by the germline J gene. The rearrangement joins TRBV20-1 to TRBJ2-1; 11 positions agree with TRBD2. The CDR3 is 19 residues long. V lost 3 bases to trimming and J lost 3 bases; unmatched junction nucleotides: 16. Germline CDR1 reads DFQATT; CDR2 reads SNEGSKA (reference sequence). The CDR3: CSARQLNRLAGLFYNEQFF. The sequenced part of the CDR3 DNA is TGCAGTGCTAGGCAACTAAACAGACTAGCGGGACTTTTCTACAATGAG.

This clone has a handful of counts. The CDR3 is cut off 3 residues early in the read; its end comes from the germline J gene. The chain carries TRBV6-2 or TRBV6-3 and TRBJ2-7; TRBD2 might be the D (6 bases). This CDR3 has 13 residues. CDR1 is MNHEY and CDR2 is SVGEGT in the germline V gene. V was trimmed by 8 bases and J by 2 bases, leaving 13 bases between them. The covered CDR3 bases are TGTGCCAGCTCCTACGGGGGAACCTACGAG. It translates to CASSYGGTYE. The CDR3 as a whole reads CASSYGGTYEQYF.

This clone was found many times. The CDR3 extends 3 residues past the end of the read, so its final part is completed from the germline J gene. This chain connects TRBV12-3 or TRBV12-4 to TRBJ2-5; 9 bases agree with TRBD2. CDR3 length: 17 residues. With 2 bases clipped from V and 5 bases from J, the junction kept 12 bases outside the gene matches. CDR3 sequence reads: CASSLYGGRAGGETQYF. The part of the CDR3 DNA that was read is TGTGCCAGCAGTTTATATGGCGGGAGGGCCGGGGGGGAGACC.

In this sample, this clone turned up a few times. Read data end 3 residues before the CDR3 end; the end is taken from the germline J gene. The chain employs TRBV10-2 and TRBJ1-1; 11 bases agree with TRBD1. The germline CDR1 and CDR2 sequences are WSHSY and SAAADI. This CDR3 has 16 residues. After removal of 6 bases from V and 1 base from J, the junction contained 7 bases not matched to a gene. CDR3 DNA, as far as it was read: TGCGCCAGCAGCGGACAGGGGGCGTTCCGGAACACTGAA. Translating gives CASSGQGAFRNTE. The entire CDR3 is CASSGQGAFRNTEAFF.

This clone was found many times. Read data end 3 residues before the CDR3 end; the end is taken from the germline J gene. This chain joins TRBV6-2 or TRBV6-3 and TRBJ1-6; D is unclear. V shed 5 bases and J shed 8 bases, with 13 bases lying between them. CDR3 length: 14 residues. The germline V gene encodes CDR1 MNHEY and CDR2 SVGEGT. Partial CDR3 DNA: TGTGCCAGCAGTACGACATCAGGATATTCACCC. Protein: CASSTTSGYSP. In full, the CDR3 is CASSTTSGYSPLHF.

The sample holds a few counts of this clone. The read halts 3 residues ahead of the CDR3 end, with the missing end drawn from the germline J gene. The V gene is TRBV6-1, the J gene TRBJ2-2; D ambiguous. Germline V gene sequence: CDR1 MNHNS, CDR2 SASEGT. This CDR3 comprises 15 residues. V was pared by 4 bases and J by 0 bases, with 9 bases between. The CDR3 loop is CASSGTASNTGELFF. The covered CDR3 bases are TGTGCCAGCAGTGGAACAGCCTCGAACACCGGGGAG.

This clone has at least ten counts. The sequenced fragment ends 3 residues before the CDR3 boundary, so the rest is inferred from the germline J gene. The V and J genes are TRBV12-3 or TRBV12-4 and TRBJ1-6, with TRBD1 matching 9 bases. CDR3 length: 15 residues. Trimming took 6 bases from V and 8 from J; bases not matched to a gene: 8. The CDR3 is CASRGGTGSHSPLHF. The CDR3 bases that were read are TGTGCCAGCAGGGGAGGGACAGGGTCGCATTCACCC.

This clone was seen many times. Read sequence stops 3 residues before the CDR3 end, and the germline J gene provides the missing end. V and J are TRBV4-1 and TRBJ2-5; possibly TRBD1 for D (5 bases). Trimming removed 5 bases at V and 0 bases at J, with 13 bases between. The CDR3 is 15 amino acids. The germline V gene encodes CDR1 MGHRA and CDR2 YSYEKL. The CDR3 DNA, read in part, is TGCGCCAGCAGCTCCCGAAGGGGCAACCAAGAGACC. Amino acids: CASSSRRGNQET. The whole CDR3 protein reads CASSSRRGNQETQYF.

This clone was seen at least ten times. The CDR3 end is not reached by the read, which stops 3 residues before it; the germline J gene fills it in. V usage is TRBV7-8 and J usage is TRBJ2-1, with 8 bases aligning to TRBD1. With 3 bases clipped from V and 9 bases from J, the junction kept 19 bases outside the gene matches. CDR1 and CDR2 (germline): SGHVS, FQNEAQ. This CDR3 comprises 18 residues. The CDR3 bases that were read are TGTGCCAGCAGCTTGCTGCGGTCGCTGACAGGGGTGAGTGGTGAG. Protein: CASSLLRSLTGVSGE. The entire CDR3 sequence reads CASSLLRSLTGVSGEQFF. The whole variable domain, filled in from reference TRBV7-8 and TRBJ2-1, reads GAGVSQSPRYKVAKRGQDVALRCDPISGHVSLFWYQQALGQGPEFLTYFQNEAQLDKSGLPSDRFFAERPEGSVSTLKIQRTQQEDSAVYLCASSLLRSLTGVSGEQFFGPGTRLTVL.

A remark on this clone: The CDR3 end falls 3 residues outside the read, so it is completed with the germline J gene. The V and J genes are TRBV2 and TRBJ1-2; D is ambiguous. The CDR3 loop spans 15 amino acids. V was cut by 4 bases and J by 2 bases, with 14 bases left in between. CDR1 and CDR2 from the germline V gene are SNHLY and FYNNEI. The CDR3 sequence: CASSVQTSSNYGYTF. CDR3 DNA, as far as it was read: TGTGCCAGCAGTGTACAGACCTCTTCGAACTATGGC.

This clone came up many times. Sequence at one end of the junction differs from germline and may be a read error. From the germline J gene comes the end of the CDR3, since the read stops 3 residues before it. The gene calls are TRBV5-6 and TRBJ2-1; 11 bases map to TRBD1. Germline values: CDR1 SGHDT, CDR2 YYEEEE. The CDR3 spans 15 residues. Incomplete CDR3 DNA: TGTGCCAGCAGTTTGGACAGGGGGCTTTACAATGAG. Amino acids: CASSLDRGLYNE. The whole CDR3 protein is CASSLDRGLYNEQFF.

This clone came up many times. Coverage ceases 3 residues before the CDR3 finishes, and the germline J gene fills in the end. This chain uses TRBV2 with TRBJ2-2; D possibly corresponds to TRBD2 (6 bases). The V end lost 6 bases, the J end lost 0 bases, and 8 bases lay between the germline ends. Germline CDR1 SNHLY, CDR2 FYNNEI. The CDR3 spans 14 residues. The CDR3 spells CASRGTSNTGELFF. The CDR3 bases that were read are TGTGCCAGCAGGGGGACTTCGAACACCGGGGAG.

This clone showed up many times. The read ends 3 residues before the CDR3 terminus; that terminus is restored from the germline J gene. The chain uses TRBV20-1 and TRBJ2-5; 7 nucleotides agree with TRBD1. The length of the CDR3 is 13 residues. V lost 5 bases, J lost 5 bases, and 8 bases stayed unmatched. Germline CDR1 is DFQATT and CDR2 is SNEGSKA (reference sequence). CDR3 loop: CSAGETGRETQYF. The sequenced part of the CDR3 DNA is TGCAGTGCTGGGGAGACAGGGCGGGAGACC.

In its sample, this clone was seen many times. The read stops 3 residues short of the end of the CDR3; the missing end is completed from the germline J gene. V is TRBV6-2 or TRBV6-3 and J is TRBJ2-7; a possible D gene is TRBD1 (6 bases). The V gene's germline CDR1 is MNHEY and CDR2 SVGEGT. Trimming took 4 bases from V and 2 from J, leaving 9 bases between them. The CDR3 is made up of 13 amino acids. CDR3 DNA (partial): TGTGCCAGCAGTTGGACAGTAACCTACGAG. It encodes CASSWTVTYE. From start to end, the CDR3 is CASSWTVTYEQYF.

This clone was picked up many times. The read is 3 residues too short to cover the CDR3 end, so that end is filled in from the germline J gene. The chain recombines TRBV30 with TRBJ1-3, with a weak D call TRBD1 (6 bases). The CDR3 is 15 residues long. Germline CDR1 and CDR2: GTSNPN and SVGIG (reference sequence). CDR3 region: CANAGESFTGNTIYF. CDR3 DNA, as far as it was read: TGTGCAAACGCAGGGGAAAGCTTTACTGGAAACACC.

In this sample, this clone turned up many times. The read is 3 residues too short to cover the CDR3 end, so that end is filled in from the germline J gene. The chain uses TRBV19 and TRBJ2-2; no firm D call. The CDR3 is 13 amino acids. V was clipped by 5 bases and J by 4 bases, with 8 bases between them. Germline assignment: CDR1 LNHDA and CDR2 SQIVND (reference sequence). The CDR3 bases that were read are TGTGCCAGTAGTCTCCTCAGCACCGGGGAG. Protein sequence: CASSLLSTGE. The whole CDR3 is CASSLLSTGELFF. Full variable domain (outside the CDR3, taken from reference TRBV19 and TRBJ2-2): DGGITQSPKYLFRKEGQNVTLSCEQNLNHDAMYWYRQDPGQGLRLIYYSQIVNDFQKGDIAEGYSVSREKKESFPLTVTSAQKNPTAFYLCASSLLSTGELFFGEGSRLTVL.

On this clone itself: The CDR3 end is not reached by the read, which stops 3 residues before it; the germline J gene fills it in. This sequence joins TRBV18 and TRBJ1-1; 7 bases align to TRBD1. The V gene's germline CDR1 is KGHSH and CDR2 LQKENI. The CDR3 has 14 amino acids. The part of the CDR3 DNA that was read is TGTGCCAGCTCAACCCAGGGGGATACGAAGACC. The encoded protein is CASSTQGDTKT. In full, the CDR3 reads CASSTQGDTKTAFF.

This clone was seen ten or more times. Sequencing ends 3 residues short of the CDR3 end; the germline J gene provides the rest. This chain links TRBV16 with TRBJ2-5; D might be TRBD2 (5 bases). Trimming removed 4 bases from V and 7 bases from J, with 13 bases in between. Germline V lookup: CDR1 KGHSY, CDR2 FQNENV. The CDR3 runs to 13 residues. Incomplete CDR3 DNA: TGTGCCAGCAGCCTAACAGACGGAGGGACC. Its translation: CASSLTDGGT. From start to end, the CDR3 is CASSLTDGGTQYF.

In its sample, this clone was seen many times. The read finishes 3 residues shy of the CDR3 end, and the germline J gene is used to complete it. The chain carries TRBV19 and TRBJ2-6; TRBD1 aligns across 8 bases. CDR3 size: 18 residues. Germline CDR1 reads LNHDA; CDR2 reads SQIVND (reference sequence). Trimming took 4 bases from V and 0 from J; bases not matched to a gene: 8. The CDR3 protein is CASSRGDRIHSGANVLTF. The covered CDR3 bases are TGTGCCAGTAGTAGAGGGGACAGGATCCACTCTGGGGCCAACGTC.

This clone came up many times. Sequencing ends 3 residues short of the CDR3 end; the germline J gene provides the rest. This chain joins TRBV5-1 and TRBJ2-1; 7 bases align to TRBD2. The CDR3 runs 13 residues. After removal of 0 bases from V and 9 bases from J, the junction contained 3 bases not matched to a gene. Germline V gene sequence: CDR1 SGHRS, CDR2 YFSETQ. CDR3 DNA, as far as it was read: TGCGCCAGCAGCTTGGTGATAGCGGGTGAG. It encodes CASSLVIAGE. The complete CDR3 protein is CASSLVIAGEQFF.

This clone was seen at least ten times. The sequence runs out 3 residues before the end of the CDR3; the remainder is reconstructed from the germline J gene. This rearrangement joins TRBV2 to TRBJ2-7, with D tentatively TRBD1 (6 bases). The CDR3 length is 14 residues. Deletions cut 11 bases from V and 0 bases from J, with 17 bases between. Germline CDR1 is SNHLY and CDR2 is FYNNEI. The CDR3 is CADSGASSSYEQYF. The sequenced CDR3 bases are TGTGCCGACTCAGGGGCGTCAAGCTCCTACGAG.

This clone was detected ten times or more. Partial CDR3 DNA: TGTGCCAGCAGTGAAATCAAAATGCTAGCGGGATTCGACGAG. Translating gives CASSEIKMLAGFDE. The whole CDR3 reads CASSEIKMLAGFDEQYF. The chain uses TRBV6-1 and TRBJ2-7; TRBD2 aligns across 9 bases. The CDR3 end falls 3 residues outside the read, so it is completed with the germline J gene. CDR3 length: 17 amino acids. V was clipped by 2 bases and J by 5 bases; unmatched bases: 13. The germline gives CDR1 MNHNS, CDR2 SASEGT.

The sample holds many counts of this clone. The read ends 3 residues shy of where the CDR3 ends; the end is completed using the germline J gene. The V call is TRBV20-1, the J call TRBJ2-1; D may be TRBD1 (5 bases). CDR1 is DFQATT and CDR2 is SNEGSKA in the germline V gene (reference sequence). This CDR3 has 11 residues. The V end lost 4 bases, the J end lost 5 bases, and 6 bases lay between the germline ends. The CDR3 region is CSATGNNEQFF. The sequenced CDR3 bases are TGCAGTGCTACAGGGAACAATGAG.

This clone was observed many times. The read ends 3 residues early relative to the CDR3; the germline J gene fills the gap. The chain has TRBV19 and TRBJ2-7; 11 nucleotides align to TRBD2. Unmatched junction bases numbered 8, after V lost 5 bases and J lost 5 bases. The CDR3 covers 15 residues. In germline, CDR1 is LNHDA, CDR2 SQIVND (reference sequence). CDR3 in amino acids: CASSLIAGGPNEQYF. The sequenced part of the CDR3 DNA is TGTGCCAGTAGTCTGATAGCGGGAGGGCCCAACGAG.

This clone was counted between two and nine times. Coverage ceases 3 residues before the CDR3 finishes, and the germline J gene fills in the end. The chain is built from TRBV7-9 and TRBJ2-7; maybe TRBD1 (6 bases). V was trimmed by 0 bases and J by 0 bases, leaving 6 bases between them. The CDR3 is made up of 14 amino acids. From germline, CDR1 is SEHNR and CDR2 FQNEAQ (reference sequence). The DNA read from the CDR3 is TGTGCCAGCAGCTTAGCGGACAGCTCCTACGAG. Translation gives CASSLADSSYE. The complete CDR3 sequence is CASSLADSSYEQYF.